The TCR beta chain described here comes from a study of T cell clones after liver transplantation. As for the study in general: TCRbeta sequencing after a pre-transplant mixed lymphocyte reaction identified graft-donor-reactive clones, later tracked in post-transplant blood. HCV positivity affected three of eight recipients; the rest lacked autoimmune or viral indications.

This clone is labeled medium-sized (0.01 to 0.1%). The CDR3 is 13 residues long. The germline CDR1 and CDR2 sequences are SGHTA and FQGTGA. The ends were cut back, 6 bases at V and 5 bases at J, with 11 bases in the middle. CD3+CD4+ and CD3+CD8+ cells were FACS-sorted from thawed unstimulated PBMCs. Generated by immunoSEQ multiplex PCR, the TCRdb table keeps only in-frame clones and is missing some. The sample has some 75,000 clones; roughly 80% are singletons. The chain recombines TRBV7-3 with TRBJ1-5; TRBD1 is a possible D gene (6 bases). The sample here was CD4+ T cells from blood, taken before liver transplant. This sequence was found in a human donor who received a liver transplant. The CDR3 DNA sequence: TGTGCCAGCAGTCTAGGGGGTGATCAGCCCCAGCATTTT. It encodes CASSLGGDQPQHF.